The 21 T cell receptor beta chains presented below share a single source sample, sequenced in a study of identical twins. TCRdb re-derived calls from the 5' RACE reads in MiXCR, one entry per CDR3 protein. This sample has under 300,000 distinct CDR3 sequences, with over 12% found just once. Sample: memory (CD45RO+) T cells sorted from blood. The origin of the receptors is a woman aged 18-29 years in good health.

The chain has TRBV29-1 and TRBJ1-1, with 11 bases fitting TRBD1. With V trimmed by 4 bases and J by 11 bases, 15 bases remained unmatched. Germline V gene lookup returns CDR1 SQVTM and CDR2 ANQGSEA. The CDR3 consists of 15 residues. The CDR3 region has the DNA TGCAGCGTTGGAAGGATCCTAGGACAGGGGGCCGGGGCTTTCTTT. As protein: CSVGRILGQGAGAFF.

This clonotype came up a few times. The chain recombines TRBV12-3 or TRBV12-4 with TRBJ2-3; TRBD2 agrees at 9 bases. The J segment lost 4 bases and the V segment lost 6 bases, leaving 8 bases of the junction unmatched. There are 15 residues in the CDR3. CDR3 in amino acids: CASSFSGSSADTQYF. CDR3 nucleotide sequence: TGTGCCAGCAGCTTTAGCGGGAGCTCGGCAGATACGCAGTATTTT.

In this sample, this clonotype turned up once. The V gene is TRBV20-1, the J gene TRBJ2-2; 10 bases are shared with TRBD2. Germline loops: CDR1 DFQATT, CDR2 SNEGSKA (reference sequence). This CDR3 contains 16 residues. V dropped 6 bases and J dropped 5; count of bases not matched to a gene: 12. CDR3 protein: CSARPSGRARTGELFF. CDR3 sequence (DNA): TGCAGTGCGAGACCCAGCGGGAGGGCCCGGACCGGGGAGCTGTTTTTT.

The rearrangement uses TRBV10-2 and TRBJ2-1; D may be TRBD1 or TRBD2 (5 bases each). In germline, CDR1 is WSHSY, CDR2 SAAADI. V gave up 5 bases and J gave up 9 bases, with 17 bases separating them. The CDR3 loop spans 14 amino acids. This CDR3 reads CASSWDPAGLEQFF. The CDR3 DNA sequence: TGCGCCAGCAGTTGGGACCCCGCCGGGCTTGAGCAGTTCTTC.

The chain combines TRBV11-2 with TRBJ2-7; the D is unclear. V was pared by 2 bases and J by 3 bases, with 17 bases between. Germline V gives CDR1 SGHAT, CDR2 FQNNGV. The CDR3 totals 16 residues. The CDR3 DNA reads TGTGCCAGCAGCTTAAGGGCGGTTCAAGCCAACTACGAGCAGTACTTC. It yields the protein CASSLRAVQANYEQYF.

Only a few counts were recorded for this clonotype. This chain connects TRBV15 to TRBJ2-1; no clear D gene. This CDR3 has 12 amino acids. Germline V gene sequence: CDR1 LNHNV, CDR2 YYDKDF (reference sequence). Trimming removed 2 bases at V and 5 bases at J, with 4 bases between. The CDR3 sequence: CATSRRHNEQFF. CDR3 sequence (DNA): TGTGCCACCAGCAGACGCCACAATGAGCAGTTCTTC.

The genes are TRBV12-3 or TRBV12-4 and TRBJ2-2, with no clear D. V was shortened by 5 bases and J by 7 bases, with 8 bases between the two germline ends. The CDR3 is made up of 12 amino acids. The CDR3 region is CASSPTGGELFF. The CDR3 DNA follows: TGTGCCAGCAGTCCGACGGGCGGGGAGCTGTTTTTT.

This clonotype was picked up a small number of times. The chain joins TRBV28 to TRBJ2-7; no firm D call. This CDR3 contains 11 residues. The V end was cut by 7 bases, the J end by 3 bases, with 7 bases between. Germline V lookup: CDR1 MDHEN, CDR2 SYDVKM. The CDR3 loop is CASTSNYEQYF. CDR3 bases: TGTGCCAGCACCTCCAACTACGAGCAGTACTTC.

This clonotype was recorded a few times. The J gene is TRBJ2-2, the V gene TRBV12-3 or TRBV12-4; D possibly uses TRBD1 or TRBD2 (5 bases each). This CDR3 contains 14 residues. Trimming shortened V by 2 bases and J by 3 bases, and 7 bases separated the two germline ends. CDR3 in amino acids: CASSLMGDTGELFF. CDR3 in DNA: TGTGCCAGCAGTTTAATGGGGGACACCGGGGAGCTGTTTTTT.

The chain couples TRBV4-2 to TRBJ2-2; maybe TRBD1 (6 bases). The V gene's germline CDR1 is LGHNA and CDR2 YNFKEQ. This CDR3 spans 16 amino acids. The V end was cut by 3 bases, the J end by 6 bases, with 17 bases between. This CDR3 is CASSQNYRAVAGELFF. CDR3 in DNA: TGTGCCAGCAGCCAGAACTACAGGGCGGTCGCCGGGGAGCTGTTTTTT.

This clonotype was observed a few times. The chain recombines TRBV5-5 with TRBJ2-7; 11 bases map to TRBD2. Germline V gene data show CDR1 as SGHKS and CDR2 as YYEKEE (reference sequence). V gave up 6 bases and J gave up 3 bases; unmatched junction bases: 5. The CDR3 is 14 amino acids. DNA of the CDR3: TGTGCCAGCACCCGCGGGACTAGCGGCTACGAGCAGTACTTC. Translating gives CASTRGTSGYEQYF. Variable domain in full (rest from reference TRBV5-5 and TRBJ2-7): DAGVTQSPTHLIKTRGQQVTLRCSPISGHKSVSWYQQVLGQGPQFIFQYYEKEERGRGNFPDRFSARQFPNYSSELNVNALLLGDSALYLCASTRGTSGYEQYFGPGTRLTVT.

This clonotype has ten or more counts. The chain recombines TRBV5-1 with TRBJ2-7; D gene unclear. Germline-derived CDR1 and CDR2 are SGHRS and YFSETQ. The V gene lost 5 bases and the J gene lost 3 bases, with 12 bases spanning the gap. CDR3 length equals 13 residues. CDR3 residues: CASRDITLYEQYF. The DNA for the CDR3 is TGCGCCAGCAGAGACATCACTCTCTACGAGCAGTACTTC.

This clonotype was detected many times. The chain combines TRBV20-1 with TRBJ2-1, with 11 positions matching TRBD2. With V trimmed by 4 bases and J by 9 bases, 8 bases remained unmatched. Germline CDR1 and CDR2: DFQATT and SNEGSKA (reference sequence). This CDR3 contains 14 residues. CDR3 in amino acids: CSATTSGSGIEQFF. CDR3 nucleotide sequence: TGCAGTGCTACAACTAGCGGGAGCGGCATTGAGCAGTTCTTC.

The table lists this clonotype with many counts. The chain has TRBV5-6 and TRBJ2-3; no firm D call. Germline-derived CDR1 and CDR2 are SGHDT and YYEEEE. Trimming removed 10 bases from V and 0 bases from J, with 21 bases in between. The CDR3 covers 16 residues. This CDR3 reads CAPTDALSTSTDTQYF. The CDR3 DNA reads TGTGCCCCGACGGATGCGCTATCTACGAGCACAGATACGCAGTATTTT.

This clonotype was seen just once. The chain recombines TRBV6-1 with TRBJ1-1; 7 nucleotides align to TRBD1. Germline CDR1 MNHNS, CDR2 SASEGT. The CDR3 is 17 residues long. After removal of 5 bases from V and 3 bases from J, the junction contained 15 bases not matched to a gene. Written as DNA, the CDR3 is TGTGCCAGCAGTCCTAGGGACTCAGGGGGTAGGCACACTGAAGCTTTCTTT. It codes for CASSPRDSGGRHTEAFF.

This clonotype was detected only a few times. The rearrangement uses TRBV5-4 and TRBJ2-1; the match to TRBD2 covers 11 bases. This CDR3 has 17 residues. Looked up from germline, CDR1 is SGHNT and CDR2 is YYREEE (reference sequence). The V gene end was trimmed by 2 bases and the J gene end by 1 base; junction bases not matched to a gene: 5. The CDR3 region is CASSFSSGGPSYNEQFF. As DNA, the CDR3 is TGTGCCAGCAGCTTTTCTAGCGGGGGGCCGTCCTACAATGAGCAGTTCTTC.

This clonotype has only a few counts. The V and J genes are TRBV7-2 and TRBJ2-5; D remains ambiguous. The V gene lost 1 base and the J gene lost 1 base, with 10 bases spanning the gap. There are 15 residues in the CDR3. In germline, CDR1 is SGHTA, CDR2 FQGNSA. DNA for the CDR3: TGTGCCAGCAGCTTAGGGGGTGGGATCCAAGAGACCCAGTACTTC. Its protein is CASSLGGGIQETQYF.

This chain connects TRBV5-6 to TRBJ2-7, with D possibly being TRBD1 (7 bases). Trimming stripped 4 bases from V and 5 bases from J, with 28 bases between. Looked up from germline, CDR1 is SGHDT and CDR2 is YYEEEE. CDR3 length: 18 residues. The DNA of the CDR3 is TGTGCCAGCAGCCAGCTAAAGGGGGCGGGAACAAGTTTTGACGAGCAGTACTTC. Translated: CASSQLKGAGTSFDEQYF.

This clonotype was counted only a few times. The chain employs TRBV12-3 or TRBV12-4 and TRBJ2-3, with TRBD2 identical over 15 bases. V dropped 2 bases and J dropped 4; count of bases not matched to a gene: 1. The CDR3 covers 16 residues. In nucleotides, the CDR3 is TGTGCCAGCAGTTTAAGGACTAGCGGGGGGGCAGATACGCAGTATTTT. Protein sequence: CASSLRTSGGADTQYF.

This clonotype was picked up a small number of times. The chain combines TRBV20-1 with TRBJ2-5; no clear D. This CDR3 spans 13 amino acids. Germline CDR1 DFQATT, CDR2 SNEGSKA (reference sequence). Between the trimmed V and J ends, which lost 2 bases and 5 bases, there was a span of 12 bases. Here the CDR3 DNA reads TGCAGTGCTAGAAGCGCCTCCACGGAGACCCAGTACTTC. Translated: CSARSASTETQYF.

This clonotype was seen once. The chain carries TRBV10-3 and TRBJ2-6; D possibly corresponds to TRBD2 (5 bases). The germline gives CDR1 ENHRY, CDR2 SYGVKD. V dropped 6 bases and J dropped 4 bases, with 16 bases sitting between them. The CDR3 runs 16 residues. The CDR3 nucleotides are TGTGCCATCAGGGACCACAAAGTAGCGGGGGCCAACGTCCTGACTTTC. Protein product: CAIRDHKVAGANVLTF.